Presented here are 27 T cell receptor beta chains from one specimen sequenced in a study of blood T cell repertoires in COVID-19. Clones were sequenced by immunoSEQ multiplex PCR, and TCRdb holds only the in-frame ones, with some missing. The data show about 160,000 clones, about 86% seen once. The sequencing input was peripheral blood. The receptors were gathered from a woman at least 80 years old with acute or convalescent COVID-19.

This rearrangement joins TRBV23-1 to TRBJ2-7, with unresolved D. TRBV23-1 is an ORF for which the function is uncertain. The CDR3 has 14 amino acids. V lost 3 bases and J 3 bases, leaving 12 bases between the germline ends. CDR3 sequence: CASSQARSLYEQYF. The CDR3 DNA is TGCGCCAGCAGTCAGGCTCGATCCCTCTACGAGCAGTACTTC.

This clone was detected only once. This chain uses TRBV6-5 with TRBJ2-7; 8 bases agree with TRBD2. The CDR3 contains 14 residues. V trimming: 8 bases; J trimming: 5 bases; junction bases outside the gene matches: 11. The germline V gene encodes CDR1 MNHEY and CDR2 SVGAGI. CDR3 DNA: TGTGCCAGCGCCCGACTAGCGAGGGCCCACGAGCAGTACTTC. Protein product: CASARLARAHEQYF.

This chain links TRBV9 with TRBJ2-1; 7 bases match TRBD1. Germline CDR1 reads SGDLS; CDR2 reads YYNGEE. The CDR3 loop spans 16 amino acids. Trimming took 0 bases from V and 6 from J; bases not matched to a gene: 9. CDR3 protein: CASSVATTGEINEQFF. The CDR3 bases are TGTGCCAGCAGCGTAGCTACTACAGGGGAAATCAATGAGCAGTTCTTC.

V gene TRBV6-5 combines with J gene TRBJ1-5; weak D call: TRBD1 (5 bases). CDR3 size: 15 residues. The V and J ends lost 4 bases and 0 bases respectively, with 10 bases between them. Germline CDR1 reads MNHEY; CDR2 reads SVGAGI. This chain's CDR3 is CASSSQALSNQPQHF. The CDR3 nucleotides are TGTGCCAGCAGTTCACAGGCACTTAGCAATCAGCCCCAGCATTTT.

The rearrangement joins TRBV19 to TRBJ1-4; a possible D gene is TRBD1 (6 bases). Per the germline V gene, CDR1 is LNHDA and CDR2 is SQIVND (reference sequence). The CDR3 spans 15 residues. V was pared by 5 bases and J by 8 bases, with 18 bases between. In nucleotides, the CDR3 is TGTGCCAGTAGTGTACCGGGACATCTTGGAGAAAAACTGTTTTTT. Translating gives CASSVPGHLGEKLFF. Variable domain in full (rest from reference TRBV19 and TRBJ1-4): DGGITQSPKYLFRKEGQNVTLSCEQNLNHDAMYWYRQDPGQGLRLIYYSQIVNDFQKGDIAEGYSVSREKKESFPLTVTSAQKNPTAFYLCASSVPGHLGEKLFFGSGTQLSVL.

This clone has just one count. CDR3 coding DNA: TGTGCCAGCAGCTTCGGGTTCGGGGGACTCCACTTT. Its protein is CASSFGFGGLHF. The chain combines TRBV11-2 with TRBJ1-6, with D possibly being TRBD1 (5 bases). This CDR3 has 12 residues. The germline V gene has CDR1 SGHAT and CDR2 FQNNGV. Trimming stripped 3 bases from V and 16 bases from J, with 13 bases between. The full variable domain, with the rest looked up from reference TRBV11-2 and TRBJ1-6, is EAGVAQSPRYKIIEKRQSVAFWCNPISGHATLYWYQQILGQGPKLLIQFQNNGVVDDSQLPKDRFSAERLKGVDSTLKIQPAKLEDSAVYLCASSFGFGGLHFGNGTRLTVT.

The CDR3 protein is CASSKGSCPQYF. In DNA form, the CDR3 reads TGTGCCAGCAGCAAAGGTAGCTGCCCGCAGTATTTT. The chain links TRBV21-1 to TRBJ2-3; the table gives TRBD2 as D, unverified against the DNA. TRBV21-1 is given as a pseudogene. The CDR3 is 12 residues long.

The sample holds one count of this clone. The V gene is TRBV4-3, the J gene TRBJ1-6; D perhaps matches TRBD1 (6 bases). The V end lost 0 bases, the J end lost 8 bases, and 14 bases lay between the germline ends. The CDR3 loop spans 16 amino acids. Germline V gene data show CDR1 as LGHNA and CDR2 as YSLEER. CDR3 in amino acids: CASSQDWGHEDSPLHF. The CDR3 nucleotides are TGCGCCAGCAGCCAAGATTGGGGGCACGAAGATTCACCCCTCCACTTT.

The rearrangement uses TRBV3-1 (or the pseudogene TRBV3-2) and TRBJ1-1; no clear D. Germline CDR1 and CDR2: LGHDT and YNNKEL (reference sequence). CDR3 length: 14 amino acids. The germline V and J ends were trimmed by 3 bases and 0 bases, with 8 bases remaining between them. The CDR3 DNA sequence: TGTGCCAGCAGCCAGGCAAATATGAACACTGAAGCTTTCTTT. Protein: CASSQANMNTEAFF.

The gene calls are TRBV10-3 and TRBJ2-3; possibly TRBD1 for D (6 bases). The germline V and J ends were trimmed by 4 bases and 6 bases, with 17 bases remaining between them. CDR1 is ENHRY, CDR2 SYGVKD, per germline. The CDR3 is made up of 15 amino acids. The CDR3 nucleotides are TGTGCCATCAGTGTCGGAGACAGGCGCATGGATACGCAGTATTTT. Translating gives CAISVGDRRMDTQYF.

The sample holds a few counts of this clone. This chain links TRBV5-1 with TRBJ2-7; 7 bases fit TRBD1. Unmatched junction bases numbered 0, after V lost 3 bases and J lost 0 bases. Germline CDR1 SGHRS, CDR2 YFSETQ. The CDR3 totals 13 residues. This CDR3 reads CASSWDSSYEQYF. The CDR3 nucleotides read TGCGCCAGCAGCTGGGACAGCTCCTACGAGCAGTACTTC.

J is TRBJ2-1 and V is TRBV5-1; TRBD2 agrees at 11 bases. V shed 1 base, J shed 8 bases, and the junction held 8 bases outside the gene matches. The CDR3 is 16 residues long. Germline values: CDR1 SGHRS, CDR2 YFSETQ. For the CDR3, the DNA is TGCGCCAGCAGCTTGCCTGGGCTAGCGGGAGGTGATGAGCAGTTCTTC. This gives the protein CASSLPGLAGGDEQFF.

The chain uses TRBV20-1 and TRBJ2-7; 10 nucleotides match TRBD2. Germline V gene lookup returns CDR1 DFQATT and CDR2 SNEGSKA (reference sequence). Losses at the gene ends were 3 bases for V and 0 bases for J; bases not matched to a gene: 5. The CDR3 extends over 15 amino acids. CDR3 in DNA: TGCAGTGCTAGTGACCGGACTAGCGGCTCCTACGAGCAGTACTTC. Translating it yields CSASDRTSGSYEQYF.

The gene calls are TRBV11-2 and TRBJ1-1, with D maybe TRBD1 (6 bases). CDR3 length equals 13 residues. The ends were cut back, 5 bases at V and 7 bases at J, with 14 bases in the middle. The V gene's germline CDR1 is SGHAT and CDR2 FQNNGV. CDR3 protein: CASSLRGLNEAFF. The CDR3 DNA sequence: TGTGCCAGCAGCCTCAGGGGATTGAATGAAGCTTTCTTT.

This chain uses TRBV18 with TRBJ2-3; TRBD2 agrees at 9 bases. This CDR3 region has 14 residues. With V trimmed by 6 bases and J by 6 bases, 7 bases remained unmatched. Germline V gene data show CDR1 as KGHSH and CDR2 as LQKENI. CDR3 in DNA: TGTGCCAGCTCCGGGCGAGCGGGAGGCGATACGCAGTATTTT. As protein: CASSGRAGGDTQYF. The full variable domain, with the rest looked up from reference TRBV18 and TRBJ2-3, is NAGVMQNPRHLVRRRGQEARLRCSPMKGHSHVYWYRQLPEEGLKFMVYLQKENIIDESGMPKERFSAEFPKEGPSILRIQQVVRGDSAAYFCASSGRAGGDTQYFGPGTRLTVL.

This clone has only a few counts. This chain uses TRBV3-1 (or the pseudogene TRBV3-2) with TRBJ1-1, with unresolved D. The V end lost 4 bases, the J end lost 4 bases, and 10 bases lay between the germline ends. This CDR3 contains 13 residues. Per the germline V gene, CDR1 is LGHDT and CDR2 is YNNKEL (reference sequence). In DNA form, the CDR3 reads TGTGCCAGCAGCCTCCTAAGTGGCACTGAAGCTTTCTTT. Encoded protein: CASSLLSGTEAFF.

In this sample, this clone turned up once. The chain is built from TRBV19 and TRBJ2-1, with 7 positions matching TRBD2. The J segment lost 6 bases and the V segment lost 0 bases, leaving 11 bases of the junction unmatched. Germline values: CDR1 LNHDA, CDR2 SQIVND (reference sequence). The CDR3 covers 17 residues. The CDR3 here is CASSIESGTSRGNEQFF. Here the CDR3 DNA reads TGTGCCAGTAGTATAGAAAGCGGGACCTCAAGGGGCAATGAGCAGTTCTTC.

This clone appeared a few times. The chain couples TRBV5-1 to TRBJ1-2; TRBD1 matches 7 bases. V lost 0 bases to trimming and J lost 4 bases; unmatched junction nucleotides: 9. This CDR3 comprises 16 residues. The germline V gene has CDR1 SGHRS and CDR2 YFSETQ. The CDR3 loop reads CASSLGGQVNIYGYTF. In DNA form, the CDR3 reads TGCGCCAGCAGCTTGGGAGGACAGGTTAATATCTATGGCTACACCTTC. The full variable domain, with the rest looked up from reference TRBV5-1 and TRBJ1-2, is KAGVTQTPRYLIKTRGQQVTLSCSPISGHRSVSWYQQTPGQGLQFLFEYFSETQRNKGNFPGRFSGRQFSNSRSEMNVSTLELGDSALYLCASSLGGQVNIYGYTFGSGTRLTVV.

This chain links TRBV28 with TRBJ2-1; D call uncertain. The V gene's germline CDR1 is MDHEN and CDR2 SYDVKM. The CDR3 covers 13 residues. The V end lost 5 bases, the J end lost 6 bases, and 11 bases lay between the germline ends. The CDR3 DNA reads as TGTGCCAGCAGTGCGCCCCTGATCAATGAGCAGTTCTTC. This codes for CASSAPLINEQFF. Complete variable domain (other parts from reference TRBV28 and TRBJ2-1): DVKVTQSSRYLVKRTGEKVFLECVQDMDHENMFWYRQDPGLGLRLIYFSYDVKMKEKGDIPEGYSVSREKKERFSLILESASTNQTSMYLCASSAPLINEQFFGPGTRLTVL.

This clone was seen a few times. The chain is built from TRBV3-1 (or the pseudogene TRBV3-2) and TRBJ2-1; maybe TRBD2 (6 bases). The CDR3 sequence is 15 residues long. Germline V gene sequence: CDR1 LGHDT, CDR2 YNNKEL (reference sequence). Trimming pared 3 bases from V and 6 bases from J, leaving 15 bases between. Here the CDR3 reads CASSHSSALINEQFF. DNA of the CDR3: TGTGCCAGCAGCCATTCTAGCGCCCTCATCAATGAGCAGTTCTTC.

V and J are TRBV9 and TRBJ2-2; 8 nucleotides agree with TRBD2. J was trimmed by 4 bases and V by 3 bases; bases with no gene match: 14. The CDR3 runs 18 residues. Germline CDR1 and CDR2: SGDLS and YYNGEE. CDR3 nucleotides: TGTGCCAGCAGCGCCCACAAGCGTAGCGGGACTTTCACCGGGGAGCTGTTTTTT. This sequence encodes CASSAHKRSGTFTGELFF.

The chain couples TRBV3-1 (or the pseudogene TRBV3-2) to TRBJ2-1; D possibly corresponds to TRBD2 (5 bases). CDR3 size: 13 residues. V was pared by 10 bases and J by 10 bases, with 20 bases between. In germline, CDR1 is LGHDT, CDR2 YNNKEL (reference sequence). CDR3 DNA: TGTGCCACCCTCGGGCCAACTAGTTGGGAGCAGTTCTTC. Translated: CATLGPTSWEQFF.

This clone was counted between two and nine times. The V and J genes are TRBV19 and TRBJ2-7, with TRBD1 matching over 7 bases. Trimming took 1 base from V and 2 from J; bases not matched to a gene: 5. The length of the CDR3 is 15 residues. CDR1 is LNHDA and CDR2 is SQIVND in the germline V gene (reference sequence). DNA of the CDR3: TGTGCCAGTAGTATAGCCCCGGGACAGACCTACGAGCAGTACTTC. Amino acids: CASSIAPGQTYEQYF.

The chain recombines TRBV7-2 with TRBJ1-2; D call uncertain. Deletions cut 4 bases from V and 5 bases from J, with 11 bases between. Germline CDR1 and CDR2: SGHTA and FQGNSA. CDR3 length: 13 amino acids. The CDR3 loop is CASSYSTEYGYTF. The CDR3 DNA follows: TGTGCCAGCAGCTATTCTACAGAATATGGCTACACCTTC.

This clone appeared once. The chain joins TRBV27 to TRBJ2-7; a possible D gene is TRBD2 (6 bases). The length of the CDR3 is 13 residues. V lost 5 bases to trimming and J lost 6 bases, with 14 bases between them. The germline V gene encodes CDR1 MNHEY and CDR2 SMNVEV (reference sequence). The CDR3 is CASSPGLGLEQYF. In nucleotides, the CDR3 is TGTGCCAGCAGTCCGGGACTGGGCCTCGAGCAGTACTTC.

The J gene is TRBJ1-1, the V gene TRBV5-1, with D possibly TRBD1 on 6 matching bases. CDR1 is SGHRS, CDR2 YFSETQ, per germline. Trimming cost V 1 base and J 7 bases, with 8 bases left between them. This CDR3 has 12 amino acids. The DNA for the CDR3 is TGCGCCAGCAGCTTGCCAGGGGATGAAGCTTTCTTT. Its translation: CASSLPGDEAFF.

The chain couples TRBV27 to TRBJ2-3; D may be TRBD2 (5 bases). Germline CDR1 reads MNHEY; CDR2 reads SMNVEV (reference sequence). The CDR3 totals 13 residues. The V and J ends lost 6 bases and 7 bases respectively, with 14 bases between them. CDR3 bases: TGTGCCAGCAGGGGGAGCGGTGGTAATACGCAGTATTTT. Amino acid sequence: CASRGSGGNTQYF.